This entry lists 2 T cell receptor beta chains sequenced from one sample in a study of OX40 agonist ivuxolimab in advanced cancers. Libraries were prepared by immunoSEQ multiplex PCR; TCRdb keeps only in-frame clonotypes and omits some of them. The sample contains 70,000 to 90,000 clones, about 88% of which appear only once. The sequenced sample was CD4+ or CD8+ T cells sorted from blood, obtained in a trial of the OX40 agonist ivuxolimab. Receptors were obtained from an adult with an advanced solid tumor such as melanoma, head and neck, liver or kidney cancer.

The rearrangement joins TRBV5-1 to TRBJ2-7; 7 bases are shared with TRBD1. Germline CDR1 reads SGHRS; CDR2 reads YFSETQ. V trimming: 3 bases; J trimming: 2 bases; junction bases outside the gene matches: 8. The CDR3 length is 15 residues. CDR3 residues: CASSSQGWGTYEQYF. CDR3 coding DNA: TGCGCCAGCAGCTCACAGGGGTGGGGAACCTACGAGCAGTACTTC.

This clone occurred once. The genes are TRBV28 and TRBJ1-2; weak D call: TRBD1 (5 bases). The germline V and J ends were trimmed by 3 bases and 4 bases, with 6 bases remaining between them. This CDR3 has 12 residues. Germline loops: CDR1 MDHEN, CDR2 SYDVKM. The CDR3 loop reads CASSLGGYGYTF. The DNA of the CDR3 is TGTGCCAGCAGTTTGGGGGGCTATGGCTACACCTTC.